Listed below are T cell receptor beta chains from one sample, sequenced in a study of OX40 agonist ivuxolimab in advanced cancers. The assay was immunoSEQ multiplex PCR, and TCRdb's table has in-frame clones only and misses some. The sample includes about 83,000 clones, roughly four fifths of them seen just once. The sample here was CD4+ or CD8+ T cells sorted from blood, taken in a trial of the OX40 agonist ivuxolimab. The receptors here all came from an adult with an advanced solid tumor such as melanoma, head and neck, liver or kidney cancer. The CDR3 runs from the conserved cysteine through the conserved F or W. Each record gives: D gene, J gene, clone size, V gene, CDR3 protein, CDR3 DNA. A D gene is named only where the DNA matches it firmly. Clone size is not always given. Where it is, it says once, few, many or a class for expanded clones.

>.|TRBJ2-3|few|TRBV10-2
CASSETAGEADTQYF
TGCGCCAGCAGTGAGACAGCTGGGGAGGCAGATACGCAGTATTTT
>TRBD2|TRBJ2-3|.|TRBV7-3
CASSLTSGRADTQYF
TGTGCCAGCAGCTTGACTAGCGGGAGGGCAGATACGCAGTATTTT
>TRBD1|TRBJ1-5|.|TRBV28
CASSLRDRGRGHQPQHF
TGTGCCAGCAGTCTCCGGGACAGGGGGCGCGGACATCAGCCCCAGCATTTT
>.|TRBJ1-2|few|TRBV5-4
CASSLGGPHGYTF
TGTGCCAGCAGCTTGGGGGGACCTCATGGCTACACCTTC
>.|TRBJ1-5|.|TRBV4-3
CASSSDGYNQPQHF
TGCGCCAGCAGCTCTGACGGATACAATCAGCCCCAGCATTTT
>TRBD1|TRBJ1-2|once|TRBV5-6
CASSSTGGFGYTF
TGTGCCAGCAGCTCGACAGGGGGTTTTGGCTACACCTTC
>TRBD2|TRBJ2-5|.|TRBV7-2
CASSSGTSGRETQYF
TGTGCCAGCAGTTCCGGGACTAGCGGAAGAGAGACCCAGTACTTC
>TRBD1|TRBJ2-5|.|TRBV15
CATSRDRTGSKKTQYF
TGTGCCACCAGCAGAGATAGGACAGGCAGCAAGAAGACCCAGTACTTC
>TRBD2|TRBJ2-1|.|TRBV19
CASSFSGGAHEQFF
TGTGCCAGTAGTTTTAGCGGGGGGGCCCATGAGCAGTTCTTC
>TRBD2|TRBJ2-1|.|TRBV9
CASCLSGGTNEQFF
TGTGCCAGTTGCCTAAGCGGGGGAACGAATGAGCAGTTCTTC
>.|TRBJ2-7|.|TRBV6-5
CASRDDREAYEQYF
TGTGCCAGCAGAGATGACAGGGAGGCCTACGAGCAGTACTTC
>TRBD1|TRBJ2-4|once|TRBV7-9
CASSYEQGAIDIQYF
TGTGCCAGCAGCTATGAACAGGGGGCAATAGACATTCAGTACTTC
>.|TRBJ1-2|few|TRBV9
CASSVDSAYGYTF
TGTGCCAGCAGCGTAGATTCGGCCTATGGCTACACCTTC
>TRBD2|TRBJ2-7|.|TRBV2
CASRLAGDEQYF
TGTGCCAGCCGACTAGCGGGGGACGAGCAGTACTTC
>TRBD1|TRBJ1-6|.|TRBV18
CASSPAQGAFDSPLHF
TGTGCCAGCTCACCGGCACAGGGGGCTTTCGATTCACCCCTCCACTTT
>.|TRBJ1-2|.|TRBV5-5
CASSPEWGLSYGYTF
TGTGCCAGCAGCCCCGAGTGGGGCTTGAGTTATGGCTACACCTTC
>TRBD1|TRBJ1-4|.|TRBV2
CASRTGAKREKLFF
TGTGCCAGCAGAACAGGGGCCAAAAGAGAAAAACTGTTTTTT
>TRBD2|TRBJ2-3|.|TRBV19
CASRWGGTSTDTQYF
TGTGCCAGTAGATGGGGGGGGACTAGCACAGATACGCAGTATTTT
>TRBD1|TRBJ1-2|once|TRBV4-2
CASSQRDRGNYGYTF
TGTGCCAGCAGCCAAAGGGACAGGGGAAACTATGGCTACACCTTC